This is a list of T cell receptor beta chains from one sample in a study of Ad26.COV2.S vaccination and SARS-CoV-2 variants. The data were produced by immunoSEQ multiplex PCR, yet TCRdb's version contains in-frame clones alone and is incomplete. This sample has some 350,000 clones, with around 90% found just once. The sample here was peripheral blood, taken after recovery from COVID-19. The receptors here all came from a human donor who had recovered from COVID-19. The CDR3 runs from the conserved cysteine through the conserved F or W. Each record gives: D gene, J gene, V gene, clone size, CDR3 DNA, CDR3 protein. The D gene is left open where the match is weak. Clone size is stated in some rows and not others, as once, few, many or a class when expanded.

>-|TRBJ1-2|TRBV2|once
TGTGCCAGCAGTATGGACCTTGGGGCTAACTATGGCTACACCTTC
CASSMDLGANYGYTF
>-|TRBJ1-6|TRBV9|-
TGTGCCAGCAGCGACCAACCGGACCTATATAATTCACCCCTCCACTTT
CASSDQPDLYNSPLHF
>-|TRBJ2-5|TRBV29-1|-
TGCAGCGTTGGGGACGGGACCCAGTACTTC
CSVGDGTQYF
>-|TRBJ2-2|TRBV7-6|once
TGTGCCAGCAGCTTAGGGCCAGGCTTGAGGGACACCGGGGAGCTGTTTTTT
CASSLGPGLRDTGELFF
>TRBD2|TRBJ2-7|TRBV5-1|-
TGCGCCAGCAGCGTTAGCGGGGGGGTTTTTGACGAGCAGTACTTC
CASSVSGGVFDEQYF
>TRBD1|TRBJ1-2|TRBV4-1|-
TGCGCCAGCAGCCAAGATCGCGGGACAGGGGAAGGCCACACCTTC
CASSQDRGTGEGHTF
>TRBD2|TRBJ2-5|TRBV29-1|-
TGCAGCGTGGTTGGAGGAAAAGCGGGGGGCCAAGAGACCCAGTACTTC
CSVVGGKAGGQETQYF
>-|TRBJ2-3|TRBV5-1|-
TGCGCCAGCACCCTTAGTGGGGATTCTAGCACAGATACGCAGTATTTT
CASTLSGDSSTDTQYF
>-|TRBJ1-1|TRBV5-4|-
TGTGCCAGCAGCTCCCCACTAGGGGTTAACACTGAAGCTTTCTTT
CASSSPLGVNTEAFF
>TRBD1|TRBJ1-3|TRBV5-1|few
TGCGCCAGCAGCTCGCCGGGGACAGACATCTCTGGAAACACCATATATTTT
CASSSPGTDISGNTIYF
>TRBD1|TRBJ1-2|TRBV15|-
TGTGCCACCAGCAGGCTACAGGGGGCCAATGGCTACACCTTC
CATSRLQGANGYTF
>-|TRBJ1-4|TRBV18|-
TGTGCCAGCTGGTCACAGGGAGACGAAAAACTGTTTTTT
CASWSQGDEKLFF
>-|TRBJ1-5|TRBV7-9|-
TGTGCCAGCAGCTTAGATACGAGCAATCAGCCCCAGCATTTT
CASSLDTSNQPQHF
>-|TRBJ2-1|TRBV21-1|-
TGTGCCAGCAGCAAGGATTGGACAGAGCTATGCAATGAGCAGTTCTTC
CASSKDWTELCNEQFF
>-|TRBJ2-7|TRBV6-2/TRBV6-3|-
TGTGCCAGCAGTTATGACAACTGGGCCACCTACGAGCAGTACTTC
CASSYDNWATYEQYF
>-|TRBJ2-3|TRBV19|-
TGTGCCAGTGCCGCCGGGGGGCGCGCAGATACGCAGTATTTT
CASAAGGRADTQYF
>TRBD1|TRBJ2-7|TRBV5-1|-
TGCGCCAGCAGCTTCCGACAGGGGGTGGCCTACGAGCAGTACTTC
CASSFRQGVAYEQYF
>TRBD1|TRBJ1-5|TRBV5-4|-
TGTGCCAGCAGCCCACGGACAGGGAGCAATCAGCCCCAGCATTTT
CASSPRTGSNQPQHF
>TRBD2|TRBJ2-7|TRBV7-8|-
TGTGCCAGCAGCTTAGGGGTAGCGGGACCTTCCTACGAGCAGTACTTC
CASSLGVAGPSYEQYF
>-|TRBJ2-3|TRBV6-6|-
TGTGCCAGCAGTTCCGGGACCACTAGCACAGATACGCAGTATTTT
CASSSGTTSTDTQYF
>-|TRBJ2-7|TRBV29-1|-
TGCAGCGTTCTTCAGGCTCCCGGTTACGAGCAGTACTTC
CSVLQAPGYEQYF
>TRBD2|TRBJ2-3|TRBV11-2|-
TGTGCCAGCAGCACTCGGACTAGCGGTCCCACAGATACGCAGTATTTT
CASSTRTSGPTDTQYF
>TRBD2|TRBJ2-1|TRBV29-1|-
TGCAGCGTCCTTCGCGGGGGGCATGAGCAGTTCTTC
CSVLRGGHEQFF
>-|TRBJ1-1|TRBV5-1|-
TGCGCCAGCAGCTTGGAGGCAGGGATGAACACTGAAGCTTTCTTT
CASSLEAGMNTEAFF
>-|TRBJ2-3|TRBV6-4|-
TGTGCCAGCAGTGTCGAGGGAAACACAGATACGCAGTATTTT
CASSVEGNTDTQYF
>TRBD1|TRBJ1-5|TRBV5-1|-
TGCGCCAGCAGCCCGGGACAGAGCAATCAGCCCCAGCATTTT
CASSPGQSNQPQHF
>TRBD1|TRBJ2-7|TRBV7-9|-
TGTGCCAGCAGCTTAGGAGGGGGCGCAGAAAGCGAGCAGTACTTC
CASSLGGGAESEQYF